The 8 T cell receptor beta chains below come from one sample, sequenced in a study of T cells after yellow fever vaccination. TCRdb used MiXCR to reprocess the 5' RACE reads, holding one entry per CDR3 protein. This table has hundreds of thousands of distinct CDR3 sequences, approximately 18% appearing once. This material consisted of PBMCs, taken before the yellow fever booster vaccination. These receptors came from a man aged 18 to 30 who received the YFV17D yellow fever vaccine.

The V gene is TRBV9, the J gene TRBJ2-7; D is uncertain. Trimming left V 0 bases short and J 4 bases short, with 11 bases between. This CDR3 is 14 amino acids long. The germline CDR1 and CDR2 sequences are SGDLS and YYNGEE. This CDR3 reads CASSVAAGPYEQYF. The CDR3 DNA follows: TGTGCCAGCAGCGTAGCTGCAGGCCCGTACGAGCAGTACTTC.

This clonotype was found a few times. The genes are TRBV30 and TRBJ2-2; TRBD1 or TRBD2 may be the D gene (6 bases each). Germline-derived CDR1 and CDR2 are GTSNPN and SVGIG (reference sequence). V lost 0 bases to trimming and J lost 5 bases, with 7 bases between them. The CDR3 length is 13 residues. The CDR3 sequence: CAWSVGGTGELFF. Written as DNA, the CDR3 is TGTGCCTGGAGTGTAGGGGGGACCGGGGAGCTGTTTTTT.

This clonotype has only a few counts. The chain joins TRBV20-1 to TRBJ2-7; a possible D gene is TRBD2 (5 bases). V was shortened by 4 bases and J by 0 bases, with 10 bases between the two germline ends. Germline V gene data show CDR1 as DFQATT and CDR2 as SNEGSKA (reference sequence). CDR3 length: 13 amino acids. The CDR3 spells CSAKRTASYEQYF. CDR3 DNA: TGCAGTGCTAAGCGGACCGCCTCCTACGAGCAGTACTTC.

This clonotype was detected only a few times. The chain links TRBV15 to TRBJ2-2; possible D gene TRBD2, 6 bases. The CDR3 totals 12 residues. Trimming stripped 10 bases from V and 6 bases from J, with 12 bases between. Per the germline V gene, CDR1 is LNHNV and CDR2 is YYDKDF (reference sequence). CDR3 DNA: TGTGCCAGCCGACTAGGGCCCGGGGAGCTGTTTTTT. Protein: CASRLGPGELFF.

The gene calls are TRBV4-3 and TRBJ2-7, with 7 positions matching TRBD1. The CDR3 totals 15 residues. The trim removed 4 bases at V and 7 bases at J, leaving 13 bases unmatched. From germline, CDR1 is LGHNA and CDR2 YSLEER. The CDR3 loop is CASSRYGTAPREQYF. CDR3 sequence (DNA): TGCGCCAGCAGCCGCTACGGGACAGCCCCTCGAGAGCAGTACTTC.

This clonotype has more than one count but fewer than ten. The V call is TRBV4-3, the J call TRBJ2-1, with D perhaps matching TRBD2 (5 bases). The CDR3 is 18 amino acids. Looked up from germline, CDR1 is LGHNA and CDR2 is YSLEER. With 1 base removed from V and 0 bases from J, the gap between germline ends came to 16 bases. The CDR3 reads CASSQGFHRADSYNEQFF. DNA of the CDR3: TGCGCCAGCAGCCAAGGTTTTCACCGAGCGGACTCCTACAATGAGCAGTTCTTC.

This clonotype was counted between two and nine times. The chain links TRBV4-1 to TRBJ2-1, with TRBD2 matching 7 bases. The germline gives CDR1 MGHRA, CDR2 YSYEKL. The CDR3 has 15 residues. V lost 0 bases, J lost 10 bases, and 9 bases stayed unmatched. The CDR3 nucleotides read TGCGCCAGCAGCCAAGATCCCGGGGGGACCACGGAGCAGTTCTTC. Its translation: CASSQDPGGTTEQFF.

This clonotype was counted a few times. This chain links TRBV9 with TRBJ1-1; no clear D. The V gene's germline CDR1 is SGDLS and CDR2 YYNGEE. V shed 0 bases and J shed 5 bases, with 8 bases lying between them. There are 13 residues in the CDR3. The CDR3 DNA is TGTGCCAGCAGCGTAGGATACGGGACTGAAGCTTTCTTT. It encodes CASSVGYGTEAFF.